The present entry profiles one TCR beta chain with its context. Its antigen is still unknown. Per-nucleotide qualities are absent, and no much larger clonotype sits a single base away. From cysteine to phenylalanine, the CDR3 is 16 amino acids long. Only the CDR3 portion is preserved as DNA: 48 bases, with reading frame beginning at the first base. The junction carries 16 bases between V and J, which are trimmed by 1 base and 5 bases respectively. Per the germline V gene, SGHRS is the CDR1 and YFSETQ is the CDR2. The time point label on this specimen signifies: newly diagnosed GD, antithyroid drugs for less than 3 months. RNA was extracted from PBMCs in TRIzol for both TCR sequencing and RNA sequencing. The diagnosis of Graves' disease followed American Thyroid Association guidelines. Patients for the study were recruited at an endocrinology department in Xi'an, China. Each patient gave roughly 10 milliliters of peripheral blood, collected in an EDTA anticoagulant tube. PBMCs were isolated by Ficoll Paque Plus density gradient separation without further T cell sorting. An Agilent 2100 Bioanalyzer and agarose gel were used to check RNA quality, and a NanoDrop 2000 was used to measure RNA concentration.

These data belong to a study of regulatory T cells in long-lasting Graves disease (dated by TCRdb to the early 2020s). In the study overall: Patients with newly diagnosed Graves' disease had been on antithyroid drugs for under 3 months. A total of about 35 samples underwent TCR sequencing: some 13 from persistent and 20 from newly diagnosed Graves' disease patients. Peripheral blood TCR sequencing and RNA sequencing compared persistent Graves' disease patients with newly diagnosed Graves' disease patients. The study was conducted in China and was registered as a clinical trial.

Study-wide findings and limitations: Because the primary lesion, thyroid tissue, could not be accessed, the study looked at peripheral blood alone. The authors acknowledged the small sample size as a limitation that may reduce accuracy. More public clonotypes were shared among persistent patients (under 3,000) than among newly diagnosed patients (more than 950). Lower TCR Shannon entropy and fewer highly expanded clones were observed in persistent Graves' disease patients than in newly diagnosed patients, which suggested clonal expansion. Sequencing and analysis were restricted to the TCR beta chain. Persistent disease showed preferential use of TRBV28, TRBJ1-2 and TRBJ2-5, whereas newly diagnosed disease favored TRBV20-1 and TRBJ2-1.

Library method: multiplex PCR. The sequencer listed for this sample is Illumina HiSeq 4000. To build TCR beta libraries, CDR3 regions were amplified by Arm-PCR using iRepertoire HTBI primers. Gel purification was performed on PCR products prior to sequencing. As for the authors' bioinformatics: Gene usage analysis of CDR3 amino acid clonotypes used the 50 to 70 TRBV and 14 to 15 TRBJ segments found across samples. Filtered high-quality paired reads were merged into contigs using COPE and FqMerger. BLAST was used to align contigs to IMGT TRBV, TRBD and TRBJ reference genes, and CDR3 was defined according to IMGT. Highly expanded clones were defined as clonotypes with a frequency above 0.1%. Shannon entropy served as the measure of repertoire diversity, while the Gini coefficient captured V-J evenness. A clonotype found in more than one individual was treated as public. Starting from the raw public reads, TCRdb applied fastp trimming at Q25, assembled clones with MiXCR and retained in-frame beta chains. Identical CDR3 proteins give one entry, which carries the most common genes and DNA. It is TCRdb's table, rather than the study itself, that gives the V and J calls and clone size. Within this sample are around 420,000 distinct CDR3 sequences, with over 12% of them counted one time only. The ten top clones hold around 7.6% of the sample.

These data were also reused for a study on T cells in Graves' hyperthyroidism and ophthalmopathy. Reported in the second study: Stable Graves' hyperthyroidism was defined as the absence of progression to ophthalmopathy over 18 months of follow-up. Hyperthyroidism patients were newly diagnosed, with disease duration under 2 months, and aged 18 to 65 years. The study excluded patients with uncontrolled infections, other autoimmune diseases, pregnancy or lactation. Clinical symptoms, serum thyroxine and TRAb, thyroid ultrasound, and orbital computed tomography formed the basis for the diagnoses. The TCR CDR3 was subjected to a first round of RT-PCR using the HTBI primer set and the Qiagen OneStep RT-PCR kit. Most expanded thyroid clonotypes (frequency above 0.001) were also detected in blood, a finding suggesting that blood repertoires may reflect thyroid immune responses. In cross-validation, a model built on a 13 V-J signature told ophthalmopathy apart from stable hyperthyroidism with approximately 90% sensitivity and approximately 84% specificity, and in testing the same model reached 80%/75%. In validation, the model predicted progression to ophthalmopathy a median of approximately 6.6 months before onset, with about 71% sensitivity and roughly 72% specificity. A discovery cohort of fewer than 110 patients, roughly 40 with Graves' ophthalmopathy and approximately 55 with stable Graves' hyperthyroidism, was used to find distinguishing TCR V-J signatures. Prospective prediction of ophthalmopathy was tested in an independent validation cohort consisting of about 19 hyperthyroidism patients and about 17 patients who later progressed to ophthalmopathy. For training and testing, the 100 patients in the discovery cohort were randomly divided in a 7:3 ratio. Thyroid tissue and blood T-cell repertoires from about 6 Graves' hyperthyroidism patients were also compared in the study. After blood sampling, hyperthyroidism patients were treated with methimazole at a starting dose of 30 mg daily, and ophthalmopathy patients were treated with high-dose intravenous methylprednisolone. Libraries were constructed in a second round of multiplex PCR, after which size selection and purification were performed. Sequencing of the libraries was done on an Illumina HiSeq2000 using paired-end 100 bp reads. SOAPnuke was used to process the raw data, with reads discarded if the reads contained adapters or uncalled bases, had a mean Phred below 15, or lacked an exact constant-primer or identifier match. High-quality paired reads were merged with COPE v1.2.5, and unique nucleotide sequences were defined as clonotypes. MiTCR v1.1 was used to align clonotypes to the IMGT TRBV, TRBD and TRBJ reference segments. Only V-J combinations with frequency above 0.0001, covering about 99% of repertoires, were analysed. The TCS score was defined as the ratio of F50 (clonal expansion) to E x V (chaos), calculated using BLOSUM62-based TCRdist between CDR3 peptides within each V-J. Welch's t-statistics and random forest reduced roughly 530 V-J features to 10 to 15, which were used in a naive Bayes classifier (R e1071). No statistical method was used to fix the sample size in advance, and group allocation was not hidden from the investigators. The paper reports TCR Vbeta CDR3 sequencing of some 140 peripheral blood samples: approximately 41 ophthalmopathy, under 85 hyperthyroidism and approximately 17 progressor patients.

The source of this sequence is a woman between 35 and 50 years old with Graves disease. Donor details come from another sample of the same person, matched by shared clones. The V and J genes are TRBV5-1 and TRBJ2-1; the D gene is perhaps TRBD1, on 7 matching bases. The material was peripheral blood mononuclear cells (PBMCs), obtained at new diagnosis, from a patient treated with antithyroid drugs. CDR3 region: CASSLWAGQYHNEQFF. The nucleotide sequence is given as TGCGCCAGCAGCTTGTGGGCGGGACAGTACCACAATGAGCAGTTCTTC. Joined to the reference TRBV5-1 and TRBJ2-1 proteins, this CDR3 gives the full variable domain: KAGVTQTPRYLIKTRGQQVTLSCSPISGHRSVSWYQQTPGQGLQFLFEYFSETQRNKGNFPGRFSGRQFSNSRSEMNVSTLELGDSALYLCASSLWAGQYHNEQFFGPGTRLTVL.